This TCR beta chain stems from a study of T cells in Graves' hyperthyroidism and ophthalmopathy. This CDR3 spans 16 amino acids. V dropped 5 bases and J dropped 2 bases, with 17 bases sitting between them. The germline gives CDR1 SEHNR, CDR2 FQNEAQ (reference sequence). Regions amplified from RNA transcripts were the TCR beta CDR3 regions. Carried out on the TCR CDR3, a first-round RT-PCR used the HTBI primer set. TCRdb recomputed calls from the multiplex PCR reads with MiXCR, one row per CDR3 protein. The sample shows about 700,000 distinct CDR3 sequences, about 15% of them seen only once. This receptor was identified in a woman under 30 with Graves' hyperthyroidism. This chain connects TRBV7-9 to TRBJ2-3; possibly TRBD2 for D (6 bases). Sequencing was performed on blood. This CDR3 is CASSPRRSGVTDTQYF. CDR3 DNA sequence: TGTGCCAGCAGCCCGAGGCGTAGCGGAGTCACAGATACGCAGTATTTT.